This TCR beta chain was sequenced in a study of blood T cell repertoires in COVID-19 (dated by TCRdb to the early 2020s). Concerning the study at large: Collaborator samples came from the United States, Italy and Spain and covered acute and convalescent phases of COVID-19. The material from the prospective study consisted of cDNA or gDNA derived from T cells, B-cell-depleted T cells, or PBMCs. Subjects who had been exposed to COVID-19, were actively infected with it, or had recovered from it provided the deeply sampled blood TCRbeta repertoires that made up the dataset. The repertoires were released in a freely available public database intended as a resource for research on the immune response to SARS-CoV-2. Samples came from the ongoing ImmuneRACE study (first 160 participants) plus 1,254 subjects from 6 global collaborators. Nearly every sample came with metadata listing a de-identified subject ID, COVID-19 status, age in years and sex. Where available, HLA class I and class II types were obtained from metadata supplied by the sample provider rather than from assay-based typing.

Comments on this clone: What this receptor recognizes is not known. Qualities for individual bases were not recorded, and no much larger clone is one base off.

TCRbeta CDR3 regions were amplified from genomic DNA by means of the immunoSEQ Assay, a bias-controlled multiplex PCR. In the original analysis: Within the assay, amplification of reference gene primers was used to estimate how many nucleated cells each sample contained. To quantify the absolute abundance of each unique TCRbeta CDR3 rearrangement, sequence reads were collapsed and filtered. For each sample, productive Simpson clonality was calculated as the square root of Simpson's diversity index across productive rearrangements. TCRdb took over this immuneACCESS table, retaining in-frame rearrangements with V and J assigned. Such tables are incomplete; in checked studies, under half of the missing clones stem from an unresolved V gene, and the remainder is unexplained. That table furnishes V, J and clone size, whereas the DNA furnished D and trimming. Present in this sample are fewer than 400,000 clones, more than 90% of which were seen just once. Of the sample, under 20% falls within the top ten clones.

Study-wide conclusions, independent of this receptor: Clinical and demographic metadata were provided uncurated, with the amount varying by source and participant.

Participants in the prospective study were enrolled through a virtual design, were aged about 18 to 90 years, and lived in about 25 United States geographic areas. In the prospective study, cohorts were assigned on the basis of participant-reported clinical history obtained from a screening survey and a study questionnaire. Recovered participants in ImmuneRACE Cohort 3 were defined by two consecutive negative NP/OP PCR tests, clearance by a healthcare professional, or resolution of symptoms. Each participant in the prospective study had whole blood, serum and a nasopharyngeal or oropharyngeal swab collected by mobile phlebotomists. Prospective study participants could optionally give additional blood draws and questionnaires over a roughly two-month period. Before DNA extraction, prospective study blood samples were shipped either frozen or at room temperature. Relative to germline, V is 5 bases shorter and J is 3 bases shorter, with 11 bases between their ends. From a lookup of the germline V gene, CDR1 and CDR2 are MGHRA and YSYEKL. Measured from the cysteine to the phenylalanine, the CDR3 is 14 residues long. The sequence is cut down to CDR3 DNA, 42 bases in frame from base 1.

Here the chain combines TRBV4-1 and TRBJ2-4; the D gene is unclear. The TCR was taken from a woman aged 25 to 39 who had recovered from COVID-19. Source material: PBMCs or T cells enriched from blood (not recorded which). The nucleotides are TGCGCCAGCAGCACCCCGGTTGGCAAAAACATTCAGTACTTC. It is translated as CASSTPVGKNIQYF.